This T cell receptor (beta chain) was recorded in a study of shared clonotypes between healthy human individuals. Concerning this clone itself: The antigen remains unidentified. Other DNA sequences in this sample translate to the same CDR3.

Germline CDR1 SGDLS, CDR2 YYNGEE. Between the trimmed V and J ends, which lost 2 bases and 6 bases, there was a span of 7 bases. This CDR3 has 12 residues. The data were produced by immunoSEQ multiplex PCR, yet TCRdb's version contains in-frame clones alone and is incomplete. The profile shows millions of clones, 85% to 95% of them singletons. Regarding the study as a whole: Limitation of the genetic and exposure-history diversity represented came from the few donors.

The sequenced material came from naive CD4+ T cells sorted from blood. Indicated subset: CD45RA+ positively selected. This receptor was taken from a man aged 18 to 35 in good health. The chain is built from TRBV9 and TRBJ2-3; D is uncertain. DNA of the CDR3: TGTGCCAGCAGCGTTTTTCCGGATACGCAGTATTTT. Amino acid sequence: CASSVFPDTQYF.